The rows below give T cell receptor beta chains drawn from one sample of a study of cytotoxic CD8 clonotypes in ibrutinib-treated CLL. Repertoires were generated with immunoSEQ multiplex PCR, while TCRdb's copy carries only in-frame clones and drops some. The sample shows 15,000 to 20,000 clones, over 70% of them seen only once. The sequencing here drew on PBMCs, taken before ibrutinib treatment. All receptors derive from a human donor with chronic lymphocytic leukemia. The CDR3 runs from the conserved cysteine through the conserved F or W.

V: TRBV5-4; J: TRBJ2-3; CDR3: CASRPESGASTDTQYF
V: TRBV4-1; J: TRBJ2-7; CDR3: CASSQARTGPPYEQYF
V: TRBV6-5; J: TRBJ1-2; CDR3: CASSPHRVVGYGYTF
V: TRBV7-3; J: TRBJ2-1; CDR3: CASSLVRPGLQPKQFF
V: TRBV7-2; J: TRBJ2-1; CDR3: CASSLQAGSSYNEQFF
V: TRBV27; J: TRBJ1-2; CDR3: CASSLTQGPGGGYTF
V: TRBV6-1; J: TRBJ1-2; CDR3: CASSALFSASYGYTF
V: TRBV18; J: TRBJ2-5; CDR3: CASSPYQGEGTQYF
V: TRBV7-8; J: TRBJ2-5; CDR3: CASSFVRGVQETQYF
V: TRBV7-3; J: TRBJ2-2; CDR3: CASSPKLANTGELFF
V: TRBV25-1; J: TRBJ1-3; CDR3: CASSPGAPSGNTIYF
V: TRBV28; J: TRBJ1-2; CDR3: CASILQMGLYGYTF
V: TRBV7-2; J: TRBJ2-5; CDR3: CASSSGTRMETQYF
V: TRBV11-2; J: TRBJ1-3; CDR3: CASSHKDTIYF
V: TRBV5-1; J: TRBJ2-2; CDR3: CASSARELGATGELFF
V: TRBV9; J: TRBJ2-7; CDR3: CASSVVGSGAQSYEQYF